The subject of this entry is one TCR beta chain. The antigen is unknown. One base away lies a much larger clone, so this may be a sequencing read error. The entry originates in a study of T cells in Graves' hyperthyroidism and ophthalmopathy. Whole-study results and caveats: Most thyroid clonotypes expanded above 0.001 were also detected in blood. Ophthalmopathy and stable hyperthyroidism were separated by a 13 V-J model.

The CDR3 consists of 14 residues. V lost 1 base and J 3 bases, leaving 8 bases between the germline ends. Per the germline V gene, CDR1 is SGDLS and CDR2 is YYNGEE. Amplified TCR beta CDR3 regions derived from RNA transcripts. When the TCR CDR3 underwent first-round RT-PCR, the HTBI primer set was used. TCRdb reprocessed the multiplex PCR reads with MiXCR, giving one entry per CDR3 protein. The sample records 800,000 or so distinct CDR3 sequences, about 38% being singletons. V gene TRBV9 combines with J gene TRBJ1-3, with D hard to call. The sequence was collected from a man aged 18 to 30 with Graves' hyperthyroidism. The material sequenced was blood. CDR3 DNA: TGTGCCAGCAGCGTATCGAGGGATGGAAACACCATATATTTT. Protein product: CASSVSRDGNTIYF.